This T cell receptor beta chain is from a study of shared clonotypes between healthy human individuals (TCRdb year 2020). About the investigation overall: Three men and two women, aged 18 to 49 years, made up the cohort. To estimate repertoire size and how much clonotypes are shared between individuals, the study performed deep sequencing of blood TCR repertoires from roughly five healthy adults. Each donor's leukapheresis produced roughly between about 0.9 and 9.5 billion PBMCs. Per donor, three plates each were used for CD4 naive and CD4 memory, two for CD8 naive, and one for CD8 memory. Different laboratories and diverse techniques were used to prepare libraries and sequence TCR repertoires, to increase sequencing depth and limit assay-specific biases. Findings and caveats that apply to the study as a whole: Sharing across a handful of donors was observed for roughly 5% of naive CD4, 3% to 4% of naive CD8, 2% to 2.5% of memory CD4, and approximately 0.41% of memory CD8 clonotypes. Pairwise subsampling led to the expectation that sequencing depth would affect the degree of clonotype sharing among donors. Sampling was limited to blood, and TCR repertoires in tissue likely differ from TCR repertoires in blood. Even with the large sequencing depth, rarefaction of the sorted-subset datasets indicated that sequencing was incomplete. Clonotypes shared by all four sorted-subset donors showed higher generation probabilities than non-shared clonotypes. Because the study included a small number of donors, the genetic and exposure-history diversity represented was limited. Naive subsets generally had larger estimated clonotype richness than memory subsets.

In the case of this clone: Its binding antigen is unknown. There are no base qualities to consult, and no much larger clone falls within one base.

From the cysteine through the phenylalanine, the CDR3 covers 16 amino acids. The sequence is cut down to CDR3 DNA, 48 bases in frame from base 1. Reading the germline V gene gives CDR1 SGHRS and CDR2 YFSETQ. Trimming leaves V shorter by 3 bases and J shorter by 3 bases, with the junction holding 4 bases beyond the gene matches. Donors were healthy HIV-negative adults with no recently reported acute infections or vaccinations. Only Caucasian adults living in Nashville, Tennessee, USA were represented among the donors. CD4+ T cells were enriched by magnetic negative selection; naive cells were then positively selected on CD45RA, and the negative fraction formed the memory subset. Blood was collected by leukapheresis, and PBMCs were isolated by Ficoll-Histopaque density gradient centrifugation and then cryopreserved in liquid nitrogen vapor phase. Purity and quantity of every magnetically sorted T cell population were checked by analytical flow cytometry. Each sorted fraction had its genomic DNA isolated and then quantified by UV absorbance on a Nanodrop 2000c.

Using the deep immunoSEQ assay, TCR CDR3 regions were amplified from genomic DNA by multiplex PCR. Extracted genomic DNA from each cell subset was spread evenly across all wells of several immunoSEQ 96-well plates, with each plate serving as a replicate. For sorted subsets, around 200 ng genomic DNA, equal to 25,000 to 35,000 T cell genomes, was loaded into each replicate PCR. Purified libraries were measured with a Qubit 3.0 fluorometer, size-checked on a Bioanalyzer 2100, and measured again with the KAPA Library Quantification kit. A separate single-read 150-cycle Illumina NextSeq 550 flow cell was used to sequence each immunoSEQ 96-well plate. Processing in the source paper ran as follows. Because the immunoSEQ output included only junctional sequences and no quality scores, the filtering could not be the same as the filtering used for full-length reads. To assign V/J genes and CDR3, sequences were annotated using PyIR, a Python wrapper for IgBLAST v1.9, with IMGT germline references. Reads were filtered out if the reads had weak V/J assignments (E-value above 1e-6), no CDR3, stop codons, out-of-frame junctions, or ambiguous translated residues. A V3J clonotype was defined by an identical inferred V gene, J gene, and CDR3 amino acid sequence. Percentage overlap between repertoires was calculated by dividing the number of shared unique clonotypes by the size of the smaller repertoire. RTK rarefaction, the Chao1 estimator, and Recon v2.1 estimates of unobserved clonotypes were used to assess repertoire richness. For all TCRbeta clonotypes obtained by the gDNA method from a handful of donors, generation probabilities were computed with OLGA. TCRdb stores this immuneACCESS table with in-frame sequences only. Part of the clones is absent; in the studies checked, under half of the shortfall reflects unresolved V genes, and no reason is known for the rest. The DNA was the basis for D and trimming; V, J and clone size are from that table. This sample holds around 510,000 clones; about 96% were observed only once. About 0.064% of the sample is held by the ten biggest clonotypes.

The source of this sequence is a woman younger than 45 in good health. The sample consisted of naive CD4+ T cells sorted from blood. The cell subset or site label here, explained by the study, means: CD45RA+ positively selected. The receptor chain draws on TRBV5-1 and TRBJ2-1; 12 central bases correspond to TRBD2. The DNA sequence is TGCGCCAGCAGCTGGGGACTAGCGGGTAACTACAATGAGCAGTTCTTC. It translates to CASSWGLAGNYNEQFF.